A single sample gave rise to the 13 T cell receptor beta chains below, sequenced in a study of T cells after yellow fever vaccination. One entry per CDR3 protein, called by TCRdb with MiXCR from the 5' RACE reads. The sample contains 300,000 to 400,000 distinct CDR3 sequences, 3.5% to 4.5% of which appear only once. The source was PBMCs, collected 5 days after the yellow fever booster vaccination. Receptor source: a man between 18 and 35 years old who received the YFV17D yellow fever vaccine.

This clonotype was counted a few times. This chain links TRBV4-1 with TRBJ1-6; D remains ambiguous. The CDR3 is 13 amino acids. The germline V and J ends were trimmed by 1 base and 10 bases, with 8 bases remaining between them. The germline gives CDR1 MGHRA, CDR2 YSYEKL. CDR3 in amino acids: CASSQGEVSPLHF. Here the CDR3 DNA reads TGCGCCAGCAGCCAAGGCGAGGTCTCACCCCTCCACTTT.

V usage is TRBV20-1 and J usage is TRBJ2-6; the D is unclear. Germline loops: CDR1 DFQATT, CDR2 SNEGSKA (reference sequence). Between the trimmed V and J ends, which lost 0 bases and 1 base, there was a span of 4 bases. The CDR3 extends over 14 amino acids. The CDR3 nucleotides read TGCAGTGCTAGAGATTGGTCTGGGGCCAACGTCCTGACTTTC. It encodes CSARDWSGANVLTF.

This clonotype appeared many times. The chain combines TRBV5-5 with TRBJ1-5; a possible D gene is TRBD1 (5 bases). Trimming removed 2 bases at V and 5 bases at J, with 14 bases between. Germline V lookup: CDR1 SGHKS, CDR2 YYEKEE (reference sequence). This CDR3 region has 15 residues. This CDR3 reads CASSFEGLAYQPQHF. CDR3 coding DNA: TGTGCCAGCAGCTTCGAGGGACTTGCCTATCAGCCCCAGCATTTT.

This clonotype was seen a handful of times. The chain uses TRBV29-1 and TRBJ2-3; the match to TRBD2 covers 11 bases. The CDR3 loop spans 15 amino acids. The ends lost 4 bases at V and 2 bases at J; junction bases unmatched: 5. The V gene's germline CDR1 is SQVTM and CDR2 ANQGSEA. CDR3 bases: TGCAGCGTTGCTGGGACTAGCGGAAACACAGATACGCAGTATTTT. Its protein product is CSVAGTSGNTDTQYF.

The V call is TRBV6-5, the J call TRBJ2-5; D is perhaps TRBD1 (6 bases). Trimming pared 6 bases from V and 8 bases from J, leaving 13 bases between. CDR1 is MNHEY and CDR2 is SVGAGI in the germline V gene. This CDR3 comprises 12 residues. In nucleotides, the CDR3 is TGTGCCAGCAGCCAACTACAGGGTACCCAGTACTTC. Protein sequence: CASSQLQGTQYF.

The chain combines TRBV6-2 or TRBV6-3 with TRBJ1-2; D call uncertain. There are 12 residues in the CDR3. Germline CDR1 and CDR2: MNHEY and SVGEGT. Trimming shortened V by 5 bases and J by 0 bases, and 4 bases separated the two germline ends. CDR3 loop: CASSAANYGYTF. In DNA form, the CDR3 reads TGTGCCAGCAGTGCCGCTAACTATGGCTACACCTTC.

This clonotype showed up just a few times. V and J are TRBV10-3 and TRBJ1-2; no firm D call. The germline V gene has CDR1 ENHRY and CDR2 SYGVKD. V lost 3 bases, J lost 8 bases, and 10 bases lay in between. The length of the CDR3 is 12 residues. The CDR3: CAISEAREGYTF. Here the CDR3 DNA reads TGTGCCATCAGTGAAGCGCGGGAGGGCTACACCTTC.

The chain links TRBV4-2 to TRBJ2-7, with 7 nucleotides matching TRBD1. The V and J ends lost 4 bases and 9 bases, in that order; junction bases with no gene match: 15. Germline loops: CDR1 LGHNA, CDR2 YNFKEQ. The CDR3 contains 15 residues. The CDR3 loop reads CASSRLGQEDSTQYF. The CDR3, as DNA: TGTGCCAGCAGCCGCCTCGGACAGGAGGACTCGACGCAGTACTTC.

The gene calls are TRBV11-2 and TRBJ1-2; D not resolved. V was cut by 8 bases and J by 0 bases, with 10 bases left in between. This CDR3 is built from 13 residues. Germline lookup yields CDR1 SGHAT and CDR2 FQNNGV. The CDR3 here is CASGVGTNYGYTF. For the CDR3, the DNA is TGTGCCAGCGGGGTTGGGACTAACTATGGCTACACCTTC. Supplemented by reference TRBV11-2 and TRBJ1-2, the full variable domain reads EAGVAQSPRYKIIEKRQSVAFWCNPISGHATLYWYQQILGQGPKLLIQFQNNGVVDDSQLPKDRFSAERLKGVDSTLKIQPAKLEDSAVYLCASGVGTNYGYTFGSGTRLTVV.

This clonotype was seen many times. The V call is TRBV7-2, the J call TRBJ2-7; no clear D. Germline V CDR1 and CDR2: SGHTA, FQGNSA. This CDR3 is built from 13 residues. The germline V and J ends were trimmed by 5 bases and 4 bases, with 12 bases remaining between them. The CDR3 protein is CASSRPSVYEQYF. Here the CDR3 DNA reads TGTGCCAGCAGCCGCCCTTCCGTTTACGAGCAGTACTTC.

In its sample, this clonotype was seen a few times. V is TRBV6-2 or TRBV6-3 and J is TRBJ2-7, with 8 bases lining up with TRBD1. Germline CDR1 is MNHEY and CDR2 is SVGEGT. Trimming removed 6 bases from V and 0 bases from J; junction bases left unmatched: 13. The CDR3 contains 17 residues. The CDR3 nucleotides read TGTGCCAGCAGCCGAGAATACCGGGACAGGTTCTCCTACGAGCAGTACTTC. It translates to CASSREYRDRFSYEQYF.

This clonotype turned up a few times. J is TRBJ2-7 and V is TRBV20-1; 9 bases align to TRBD2. This CDR3 contains 13 residues. Germline V gene lookup returns CDR1 DFQATT and CDR2 SNEGSKA (reference sequence). After removal of 6 bases from V and 6 bases from J, the junction contained 9 bases not matched to a gene. DNA of the CDR3: TGCAGTGCAGAGTTAGCGGGGGTTGGCGAGCAGTACGTC. Translated, it gives CSAELAGVGEQYV.

This clonotype appeared many times. Relative to the germline gene, one junction end is altered; a read error may explain this. The rearrangement uses TRBV7-7 and TRBJ2-1, with 8 nucleotides matching TRBD1. The germline gives CDR1 SSHAT, CDR2 FNYEAQ (reference sequence). The CDR3 consists of 17 residues. The CDR3 sequence: CASSLFVAETGDNEQFF. CDR3 sequence (DNA): TGTGCTAGCAGCTTATTTGTGGCCGAGACAGGGGACAATGAGCAGTTCTTC.